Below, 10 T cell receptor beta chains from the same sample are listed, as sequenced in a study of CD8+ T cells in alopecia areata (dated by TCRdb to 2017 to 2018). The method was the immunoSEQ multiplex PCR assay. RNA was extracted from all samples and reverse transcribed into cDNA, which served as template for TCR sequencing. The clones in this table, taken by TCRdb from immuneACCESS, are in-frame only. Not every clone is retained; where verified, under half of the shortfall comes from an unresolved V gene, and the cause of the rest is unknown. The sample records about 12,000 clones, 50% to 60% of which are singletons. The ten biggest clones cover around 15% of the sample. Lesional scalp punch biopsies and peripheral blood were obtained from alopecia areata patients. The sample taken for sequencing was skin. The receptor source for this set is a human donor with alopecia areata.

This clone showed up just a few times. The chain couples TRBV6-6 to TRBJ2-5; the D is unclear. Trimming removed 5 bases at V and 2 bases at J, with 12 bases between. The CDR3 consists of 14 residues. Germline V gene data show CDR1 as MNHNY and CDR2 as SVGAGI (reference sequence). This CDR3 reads CASSLSPNQETQYF. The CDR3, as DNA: TGTGCCAGCAGTCTAAGCCCTAATCAAGAGACCCAGTACTTC.

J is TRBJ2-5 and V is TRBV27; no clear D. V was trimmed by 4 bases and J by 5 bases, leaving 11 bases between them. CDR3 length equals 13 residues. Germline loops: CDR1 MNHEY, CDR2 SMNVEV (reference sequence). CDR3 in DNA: TGTGCCAGCAGTTGGAGAAGGTGGGAGACCCAGTACTTC. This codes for CASSWRRWETQYF.

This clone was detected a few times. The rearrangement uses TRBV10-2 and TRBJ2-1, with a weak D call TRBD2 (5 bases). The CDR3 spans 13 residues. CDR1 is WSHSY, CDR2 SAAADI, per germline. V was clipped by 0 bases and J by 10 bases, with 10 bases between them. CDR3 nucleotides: TGCGCCAGCAGTGAGTCTCCGAGGGTAGAGCAGTTCTTC. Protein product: CASSESPRVEQFF.

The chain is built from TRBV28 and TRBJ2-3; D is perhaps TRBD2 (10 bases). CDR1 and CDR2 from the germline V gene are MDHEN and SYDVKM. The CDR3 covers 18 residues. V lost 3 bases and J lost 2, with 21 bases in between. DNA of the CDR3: TGTGCCAGCAGTTTCCGTAGCGGGGGGACAGGGTTCACAGATACGCAGTATTTT. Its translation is CASSFRSGGTGFTDTQYF.

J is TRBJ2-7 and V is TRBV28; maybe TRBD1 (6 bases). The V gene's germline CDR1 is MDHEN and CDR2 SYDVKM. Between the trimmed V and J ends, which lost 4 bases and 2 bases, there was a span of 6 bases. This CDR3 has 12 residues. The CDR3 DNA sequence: TGTGCCAGCAGTTGGACAGCCTACGAGCAGTACTTC. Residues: CASSWTAYEQYF. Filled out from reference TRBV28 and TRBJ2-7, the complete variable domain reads DVKVTQSSRYLVKRTGEKVFLECVQDMDHENMFWYRQDPGLGLRLIYFSYDVKMKEKGDIPEGYSVSREKKERFSLILESASTNQTSMYLCASSWTAYEQYFGPGTRLTVT.

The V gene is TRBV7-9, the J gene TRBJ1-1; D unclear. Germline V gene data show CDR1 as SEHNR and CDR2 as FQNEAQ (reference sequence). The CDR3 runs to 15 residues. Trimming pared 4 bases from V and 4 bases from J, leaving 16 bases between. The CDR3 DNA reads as TGTGCCAGCAGCTCCAGGTGGGCCTATCGCACTGAAGCTTTCTTT. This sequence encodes CASSSRWAYRTEAFF. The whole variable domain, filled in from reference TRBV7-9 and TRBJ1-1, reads DTGVSQNPRHKITKRGQNVTFRCDPISEHNRLYWYRQTLGQGPEFLTYFQNEAQLEKSRLLSDRFSAERPKGSFSTLEIQRTEQGDSAMYLCASSSRWAYRTEAFFGQGTRLTVV.

The CDR3 protein is CASSLGWASSYNSPLHF. The CDR3 DNA is TGTGCCAGCAGCTTAGGGTGGGCTAGCTCCTATAATTCACCCCTCCACTTT. The chain has TRBV7-8 and TRBJ1-6; D is uncertain. The CDR3 length is 17 residues. V lost 1 base, J lost 0 bases, and 10 bases lay in between. Germline V CDR1 and CDR2: SGHVS, FQNEAQ.

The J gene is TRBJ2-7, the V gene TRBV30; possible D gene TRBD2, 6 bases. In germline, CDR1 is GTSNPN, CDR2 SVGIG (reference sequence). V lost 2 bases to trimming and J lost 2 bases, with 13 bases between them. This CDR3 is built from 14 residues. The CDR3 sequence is CAWSTEGVPYEQYF. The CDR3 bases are TGTGCCTGGAGTACGGAGGGAGTCCCCTACGAGCAGTACTTC.

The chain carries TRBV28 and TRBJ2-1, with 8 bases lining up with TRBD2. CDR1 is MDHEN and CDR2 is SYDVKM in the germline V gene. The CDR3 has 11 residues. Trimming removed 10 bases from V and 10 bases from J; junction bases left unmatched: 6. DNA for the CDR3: TGTGCCACCACGGGGGGGACCGAGCAGTTCTTC. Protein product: CATTGGTEQFF.

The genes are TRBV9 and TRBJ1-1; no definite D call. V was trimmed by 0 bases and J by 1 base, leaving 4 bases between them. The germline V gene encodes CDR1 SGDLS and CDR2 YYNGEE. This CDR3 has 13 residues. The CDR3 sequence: CASSVASNTEAFF. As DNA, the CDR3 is TGTGCCAGCAGCGTAGCATCGAACACTGAAGCTTTCTTT.